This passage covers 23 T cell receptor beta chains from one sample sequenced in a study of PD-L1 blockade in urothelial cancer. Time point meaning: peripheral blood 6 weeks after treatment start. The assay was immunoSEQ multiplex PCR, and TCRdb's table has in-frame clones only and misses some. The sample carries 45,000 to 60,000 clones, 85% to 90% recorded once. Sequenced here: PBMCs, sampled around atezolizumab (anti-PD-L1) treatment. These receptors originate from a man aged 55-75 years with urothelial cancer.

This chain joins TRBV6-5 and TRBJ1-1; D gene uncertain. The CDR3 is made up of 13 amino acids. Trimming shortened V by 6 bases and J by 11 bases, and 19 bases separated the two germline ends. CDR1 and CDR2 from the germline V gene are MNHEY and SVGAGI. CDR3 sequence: CASSPPSAGRAFF. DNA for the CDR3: TGTGCCAGCAGCCCCCCCTCCGCAGGCCGGGCTTTCTTT.

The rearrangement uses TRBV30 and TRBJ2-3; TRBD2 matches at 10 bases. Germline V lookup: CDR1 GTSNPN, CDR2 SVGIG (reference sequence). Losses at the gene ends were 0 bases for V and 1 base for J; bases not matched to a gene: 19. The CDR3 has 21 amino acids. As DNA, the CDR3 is TGTGCCTGGAGTGTACTTTCCCCTAGCGGGGGTCCCCCCCGGGGCACAGATACGCAGTATTTT. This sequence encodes CAWSVLSPSGGPPRGTDTQYF.

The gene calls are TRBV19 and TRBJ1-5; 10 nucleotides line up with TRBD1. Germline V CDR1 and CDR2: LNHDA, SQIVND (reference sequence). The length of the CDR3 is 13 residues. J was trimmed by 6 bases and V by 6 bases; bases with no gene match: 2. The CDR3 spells CASRDRGVQPQHF. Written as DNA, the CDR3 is TGTGCCAGTAGGGACAGGGGGGTTCAGCCCCAGCATTTT.

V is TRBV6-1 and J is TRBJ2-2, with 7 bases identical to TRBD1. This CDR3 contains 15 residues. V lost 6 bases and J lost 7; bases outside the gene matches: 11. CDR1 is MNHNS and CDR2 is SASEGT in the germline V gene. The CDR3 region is CASRAGTAFGGELFF. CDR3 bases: TGTGCCAGCAGAGCAGGGACAGCGTTTGGCGGGGAGCTGTTTTTT.

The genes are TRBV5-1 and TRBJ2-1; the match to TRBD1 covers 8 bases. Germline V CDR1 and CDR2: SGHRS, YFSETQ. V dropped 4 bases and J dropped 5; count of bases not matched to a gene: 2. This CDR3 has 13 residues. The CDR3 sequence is CASSQGANNEQFF. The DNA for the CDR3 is TGCGCCAGCAGCCAGGGGGCAAACAATGAGCAGTTCTTC. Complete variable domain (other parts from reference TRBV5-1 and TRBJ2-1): KAGVTQTPRYLIKTRGQQVTLSCSPISGHRSVSWYQQTPGQGLQFLFEYFSETQRNKGNFPGRFSGRQFSNSRSEMNVSTLELGDSALYLCASSQGANNEQFFGPGTRLTVL.

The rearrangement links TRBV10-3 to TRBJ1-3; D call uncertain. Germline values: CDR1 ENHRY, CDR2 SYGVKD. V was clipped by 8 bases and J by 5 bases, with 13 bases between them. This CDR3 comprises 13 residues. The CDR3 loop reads CAILRGGRNTIYF. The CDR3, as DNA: TGTGCCATCCTCCGTGGCGGGCGAAACACCATATATTTT.

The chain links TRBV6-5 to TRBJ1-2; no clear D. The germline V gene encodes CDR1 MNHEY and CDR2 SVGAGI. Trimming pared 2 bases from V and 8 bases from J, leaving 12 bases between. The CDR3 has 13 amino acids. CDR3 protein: CASSYAPLRGYTF. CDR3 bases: TGTGCCAGCAGTTACGCCCCACTGCGGGGCTACACCTTC.

The CDR3 DNA follows: TGCGCCAGCAGCCAAGGTCCTAGCGGGACCACAGATACGCAGTATTTT. Translated, it gives CASSQGPSGTTDTQYF. V is TRBV4-3 and J is TRBJ2-3, with 9 bases aligning to TRBD2. The CDR3 totals 16 residues. V trimming: 1 base; J trimming: 2 bases; junction bases outside the gene matches: 4. Per the germline V gene, CDR1 is LGHNA and CDR2 is YSLEER.

The CDR3 region has the DNA TGCAGCGCCATGACCGGGACAGGTCGTTTCGAGCAGTACTTC. Protein sequence: CSAMTGTGRFEQYF. V and J are TRBV29-1 and TRBJ2-7, with TRBD1 matching 8 bases. J was trimmed by 6 bases and V by 7 bases; bases with no gene match: 14. Germline CDR1 and CDR2: SQVTM and ANQGSEA. This CDR3 region has 14 residues.

The CDR3 region has the DNA TGTGCCAGTAGTTCAACTAGCGACCGCACAGATACGCAGTATTTT. It is translated as CASSSTSDRTDTQYF. This rearrangement joins TRBV19 to TRBJ2-3; 7 positions match TRBD2. CDR3 length equals 15 residues. The V segment lost 5 bases and the J segment 1 base; nucleotides outside the gene matches: 6. Germline values: CDR1 LNHDA, CDR2 SQIVND (reference sequence).

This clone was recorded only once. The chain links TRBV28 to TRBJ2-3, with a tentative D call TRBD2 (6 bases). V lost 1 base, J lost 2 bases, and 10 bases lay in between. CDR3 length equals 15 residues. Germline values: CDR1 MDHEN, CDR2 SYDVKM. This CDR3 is CASSLSAGNTDTQYF. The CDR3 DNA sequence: TGTGCCAGCAGTTTATCGGCGGGGAACACAGATACGCAGTATTTT.

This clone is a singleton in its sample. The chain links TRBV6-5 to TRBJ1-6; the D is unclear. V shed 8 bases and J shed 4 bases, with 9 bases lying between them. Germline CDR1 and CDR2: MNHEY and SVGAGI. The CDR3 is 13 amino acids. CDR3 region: CASSTSYNSPLHF. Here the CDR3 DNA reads TGTGCCAGCTCAACATCGTATAATTCACCCCTCCACTTT.

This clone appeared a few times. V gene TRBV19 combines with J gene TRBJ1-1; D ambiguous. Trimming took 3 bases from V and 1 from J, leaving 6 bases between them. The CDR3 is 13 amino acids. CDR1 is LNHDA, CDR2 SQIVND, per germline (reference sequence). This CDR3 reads CASSIWANTEAFF. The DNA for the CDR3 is TGTGCCAGTAGTATTTGGGCGAACACTGAAGCTTTCTTT.

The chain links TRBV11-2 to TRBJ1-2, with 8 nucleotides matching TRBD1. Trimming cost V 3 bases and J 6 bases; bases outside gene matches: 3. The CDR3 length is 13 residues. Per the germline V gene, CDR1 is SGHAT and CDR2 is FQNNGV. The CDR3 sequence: CASSFPGGDGYTF. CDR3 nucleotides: TGTGCCAGCAGCTTCCCAGGGGGCGATGGCTACACCTTC.

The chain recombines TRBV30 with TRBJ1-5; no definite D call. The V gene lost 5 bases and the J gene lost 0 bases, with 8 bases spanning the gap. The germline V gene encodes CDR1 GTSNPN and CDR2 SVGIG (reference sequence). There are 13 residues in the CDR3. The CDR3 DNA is TGTGCCTGGGCCGGGAGTAGCAATCAGCCCCAGCATTTT. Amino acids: CAWAGSSNQPQHF. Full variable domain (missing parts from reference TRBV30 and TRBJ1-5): SQTIHQWPATLVQPVGSPLSLECTVEGTSNPNLYWYRQAAGRGLQLLFYSVGIGQISSEVPQNLSASRPQDRQFILSSKKLLLSDSGFYLCAWAGSSNQPQHFGDGTRLSIL.

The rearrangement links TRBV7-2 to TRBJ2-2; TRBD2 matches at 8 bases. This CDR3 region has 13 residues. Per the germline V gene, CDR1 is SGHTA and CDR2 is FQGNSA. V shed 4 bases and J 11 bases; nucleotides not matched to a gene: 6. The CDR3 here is CASSSGAGGELFF. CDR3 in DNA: TGTGCCAGCAGCTCGGGGGCGGGGGGAGAGCTGTTTTTT.

The DNA of the CDR3 is TGCGCCAGCAGCTTAATTGGGGGGACTGAAGCTTTCTTT. It yields the protein CASSLIGGTEAFF. The V call is TRBV5-1, the J call TRBJ1-1, with a tentative D call TRBD1 (5 bases). The CDR3 spans 13 residues. Trimming cost V 2 bases and J 5 bases, with 10 bases left between them. Germline CDR1 reads SGHRS; CDR2 reads YFSETQ.

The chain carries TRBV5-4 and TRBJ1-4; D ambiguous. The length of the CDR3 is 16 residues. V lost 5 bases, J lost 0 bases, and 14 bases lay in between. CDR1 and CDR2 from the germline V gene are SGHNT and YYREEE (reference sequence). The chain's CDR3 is CASSPTAGTTNEKLFF. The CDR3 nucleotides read TGTGCCAGCAGTCCCACGGCAGGCACAACTAATGAAAAACTGTTTTTT.

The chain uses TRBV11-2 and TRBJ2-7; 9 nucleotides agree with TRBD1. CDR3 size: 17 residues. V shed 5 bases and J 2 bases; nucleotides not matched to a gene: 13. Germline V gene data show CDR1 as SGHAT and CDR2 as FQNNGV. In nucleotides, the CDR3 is TGTGCCAGCAGCCGTGACGCGGACAGGGGAAGTCCCTACGAGCAGTACTTC. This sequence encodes CASSRDADRGSPYEQYF.

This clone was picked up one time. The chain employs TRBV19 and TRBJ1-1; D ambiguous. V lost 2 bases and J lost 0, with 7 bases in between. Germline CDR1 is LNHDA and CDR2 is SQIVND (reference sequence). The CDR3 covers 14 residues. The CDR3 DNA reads TGTGCCAGTAGTATATCATCAGTGAACACTGAAGCTTTCTTT. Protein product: CASSISSVNTEAFF.

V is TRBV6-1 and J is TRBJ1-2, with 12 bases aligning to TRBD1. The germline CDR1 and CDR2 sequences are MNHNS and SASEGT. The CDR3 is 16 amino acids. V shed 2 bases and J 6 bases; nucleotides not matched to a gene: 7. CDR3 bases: TGTGCCAGCAGTGAACTTGGGACAGGGGGCGCTAATGGCTACACCTTC. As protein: CASSELGTGGANGYTF.

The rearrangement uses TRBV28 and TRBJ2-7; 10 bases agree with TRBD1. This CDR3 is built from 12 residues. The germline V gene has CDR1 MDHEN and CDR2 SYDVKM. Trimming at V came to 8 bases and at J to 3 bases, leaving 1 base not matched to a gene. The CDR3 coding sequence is TGTGCCAGCGGACAGGGGGGCTACGAGCAGTACTTC. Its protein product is CASGQGGYEQYF. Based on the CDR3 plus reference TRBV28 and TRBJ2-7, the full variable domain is DVKVTQSSRYLVKRTGEKVFLECVQDMDHENMFWYRQDPGLGLRLIYFSYDVKMKEKGDIPEGYSVSREKKERFSLILESASTNQTSMYLCASGQGGYEQYFGPGTRLTVT.

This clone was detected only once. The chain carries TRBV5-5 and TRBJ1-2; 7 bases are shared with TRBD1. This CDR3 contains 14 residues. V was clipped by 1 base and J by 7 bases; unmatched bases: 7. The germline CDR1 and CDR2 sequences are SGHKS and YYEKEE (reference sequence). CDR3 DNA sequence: TGTGCCAGCAGCTTGAACTCTGGGACAGCTGGCTACACCTTC. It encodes CASSLNSGTAGYTF.